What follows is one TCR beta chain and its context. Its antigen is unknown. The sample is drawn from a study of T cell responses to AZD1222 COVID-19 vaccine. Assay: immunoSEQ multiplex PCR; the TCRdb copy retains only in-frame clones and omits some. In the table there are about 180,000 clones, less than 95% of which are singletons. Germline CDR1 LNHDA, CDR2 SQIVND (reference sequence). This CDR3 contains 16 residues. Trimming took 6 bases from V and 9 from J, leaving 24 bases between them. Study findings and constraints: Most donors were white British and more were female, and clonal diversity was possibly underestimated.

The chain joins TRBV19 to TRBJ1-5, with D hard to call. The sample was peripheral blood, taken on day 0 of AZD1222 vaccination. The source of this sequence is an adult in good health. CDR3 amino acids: CASSNPPFQVSTPQHF. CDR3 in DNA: TGTGCCAGTAGCAACCCTCCCTTCCAGGTGAGCACGCCCCAGCATTTT.